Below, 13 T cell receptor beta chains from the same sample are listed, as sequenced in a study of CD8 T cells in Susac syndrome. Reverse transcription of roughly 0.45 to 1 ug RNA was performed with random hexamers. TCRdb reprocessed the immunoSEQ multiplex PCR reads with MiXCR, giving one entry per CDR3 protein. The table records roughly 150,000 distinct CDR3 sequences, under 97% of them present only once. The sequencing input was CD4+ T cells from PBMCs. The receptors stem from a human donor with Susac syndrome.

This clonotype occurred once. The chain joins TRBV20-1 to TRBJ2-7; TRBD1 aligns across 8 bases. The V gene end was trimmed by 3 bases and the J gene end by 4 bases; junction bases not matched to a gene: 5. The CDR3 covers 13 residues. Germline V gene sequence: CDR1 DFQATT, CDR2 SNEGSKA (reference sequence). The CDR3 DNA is TGCAGTGCTAGTTCGGGACAGGAGTACGAGCAGTACTTC. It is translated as CSASSGQEYEQYF.

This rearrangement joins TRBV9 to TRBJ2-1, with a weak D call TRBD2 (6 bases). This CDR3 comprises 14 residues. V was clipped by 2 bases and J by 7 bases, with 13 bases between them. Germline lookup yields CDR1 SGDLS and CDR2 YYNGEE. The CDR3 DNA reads TGTGCCAGCAGCGTGGGGGGATGGGGGAATGAGCAGTTCTTC. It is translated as CASSVGGWGNEQFF.

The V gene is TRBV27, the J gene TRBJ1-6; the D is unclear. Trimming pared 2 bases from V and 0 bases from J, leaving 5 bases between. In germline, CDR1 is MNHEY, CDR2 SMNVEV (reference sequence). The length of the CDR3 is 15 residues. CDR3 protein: CASSLKGSYNSPLHF. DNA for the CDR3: TGTGCCAGCAGTTTAAAGGGCTCCTATAATTCACCCCTCCACTTT.

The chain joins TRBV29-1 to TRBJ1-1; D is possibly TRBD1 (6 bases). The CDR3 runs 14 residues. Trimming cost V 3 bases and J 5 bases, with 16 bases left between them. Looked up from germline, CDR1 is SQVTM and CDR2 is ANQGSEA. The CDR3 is CSVEPRLRGTEAFF. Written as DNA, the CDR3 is TGCAGCGTTGAGCCTCGGTTAAGGGGGACTGAAGCTTTCTTT.

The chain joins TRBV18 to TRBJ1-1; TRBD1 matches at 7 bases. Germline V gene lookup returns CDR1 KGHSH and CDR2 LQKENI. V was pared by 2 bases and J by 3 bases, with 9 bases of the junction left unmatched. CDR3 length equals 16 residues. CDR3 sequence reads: CASSPGKGAQDTEAFF. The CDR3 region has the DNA TGTGCCAGCTCACCAGGGAAGGGGGCGCAAGACACTGAAGCTTTCTTT.

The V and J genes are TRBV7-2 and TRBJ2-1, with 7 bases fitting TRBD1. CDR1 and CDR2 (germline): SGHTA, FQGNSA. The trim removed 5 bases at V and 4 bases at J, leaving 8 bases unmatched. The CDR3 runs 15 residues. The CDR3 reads CASSPEPGQYNEQFF. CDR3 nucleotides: TGTGCCAGCAGCCCGGAGCCGGGACAGTACAATGAGCAGTTCTTC.

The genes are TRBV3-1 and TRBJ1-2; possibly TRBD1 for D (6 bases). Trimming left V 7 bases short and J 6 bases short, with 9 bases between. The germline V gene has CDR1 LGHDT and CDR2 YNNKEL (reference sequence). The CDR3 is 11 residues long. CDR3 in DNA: TGTGCCAGCATGGGGGCGCATGGCTACACCTTC. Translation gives CASMGAHGYTF.

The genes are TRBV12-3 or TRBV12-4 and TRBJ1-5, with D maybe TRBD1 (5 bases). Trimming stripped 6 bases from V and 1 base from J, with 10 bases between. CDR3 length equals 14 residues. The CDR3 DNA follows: TGTGCCAGCAGACCCCAGGGAAGCAATCAGCCCCAGCATTTT. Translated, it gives CASRPQGSNQPQHF.

The CDR3, as DNA: TGTGCCAGCAGTTTACCACTGACCGTTTATGGCTACACCTTC. As protein: CASSLPLTVYGYTF. V and J are TRBV28 and TRBJ1-2; D gene unclear. The germline V gene has CDR1 MDHEN and CDR2 SYDVKM. The V end lost 2 bases, the J end lost 5 bases, and 12 bases lay between the germline ends. The CDR3 covers 14 residues.

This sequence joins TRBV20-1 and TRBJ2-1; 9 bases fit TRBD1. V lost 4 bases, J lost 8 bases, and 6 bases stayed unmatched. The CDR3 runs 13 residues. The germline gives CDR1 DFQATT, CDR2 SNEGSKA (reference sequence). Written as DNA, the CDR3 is TGCAGTGCTACCCGGACAGGGGTCGATGAGCAGTTCTTC. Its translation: CSATRTGVDEQFF.

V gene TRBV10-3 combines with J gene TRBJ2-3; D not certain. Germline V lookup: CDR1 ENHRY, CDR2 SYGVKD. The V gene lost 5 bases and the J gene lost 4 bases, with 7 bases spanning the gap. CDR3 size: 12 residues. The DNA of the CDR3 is TGTGCCATCAGTTCACGATCAGATACGCAGTATTTT. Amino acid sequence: CAISSRSDTQYF.

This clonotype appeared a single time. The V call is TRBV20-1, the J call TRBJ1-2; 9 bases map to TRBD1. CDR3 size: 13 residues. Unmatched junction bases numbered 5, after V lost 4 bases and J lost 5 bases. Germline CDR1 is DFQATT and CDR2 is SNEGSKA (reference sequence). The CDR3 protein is CSATTGGAYGYTF. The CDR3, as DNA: TGCAGTGCTACCACAGGGGGCGCTTATGGCTACACCTTC.

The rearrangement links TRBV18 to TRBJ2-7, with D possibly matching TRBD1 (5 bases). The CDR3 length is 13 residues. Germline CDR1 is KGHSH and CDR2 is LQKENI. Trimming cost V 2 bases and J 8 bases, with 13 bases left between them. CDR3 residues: CASSPGAQYQQYF. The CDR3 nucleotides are TGTGCCAGCTCACCAGGGGCGCAATACCAGCAGTACTTC.